These T cell receptor beta chains were read from a single sample in a study of T cells in Graves' hyperthyroidism and ophthalmopathy. One entry per CDR3 protein, called by TCRdb with MiXCR from the multiplex PCR reads. Of a few hundred thousand distinct CDR3 sequences in the sample, 17% were seen once. What was sequenced was blood. These receptors all stem from a woman aged 18-35 years with Graves' ophthalmopathy. Both conserved end residues are part of each CDR3. D genes are given only for firm matches. Clone size, where shown, is once, few, many, or a class for clones that have expanded.

j_call clone_size v_call d_call cdr3_aa cdr3_nt
TRBJ2-7 few TRBV6-2/TRBV6-3 TRBD1 CASSYSRTGPYEQYF TGTGCCAGCAGTTACTCGCGGACAGGGCCCTACGAGCAGTACTTC
TRBJ1-2 few TRBV10-3 TRBD1 CAISEPGTGVYGYTF TGTGCCATCAGTGAGCCCGGGACAGGGGTTTATGGCTACACCTTC
TRBJ2-1 - TRBV7-3 - CASSLAGTDYNEQFF TGTGCCAGCAGCTTAGCAGGGACGGATTACAATGAGCAGTTCTTC
TRBJ2-2 many TRBV5-6 - CASSLGPPAGELFF TGTGCCAGCAGCTTAGGGCCTCCCGCCGGGGAGCTGTTTTTT
TRBJ1-2 many TRBV27 - CASSNVIRGYGYTF TGTGCCAGCAGTAACGTCATCAGGGGCTATGGCTACACCTTC
TRBJ2-1 many TRBV30 TRBD2 CASLAGVGEQFF TGTGCCTCTCTAGCGGGAGTGGGTGAGCAGTTCTTC
TRBJ1-1 few TRBV6-1 TRBD1 CASRVGTGPNTEAFF TGTGCCAGCCGGGTGGGGACAGGGCCGAACACTGAAGCTTTCTTT
TRBJ2-1 many TRBV28 TRBD1 CASSEWTGAYNEQFF TGTGCCAGCAGTGAGTGGACAGGGGCGTACAATGAGCAGTTCTTC
TRBJ2-1 few TRBV9 TRBD2 CASSGGLAGEQFF TGTGCCAGCAGCGGGGGACTAGCGGGCGAGCAGTTCTTC
TRBJ1-1 many TRBV3-1 TRBD1 CASSLEQGNEAFF TGTGCCAGCAGCCTAGAACAGGGGAATGAAGCTTTCTTT
TRBJ2-1 - TRBV2 - CASSGLEQFF TGTGCCAGCAGCGGCTTGGAGCAGTTCTTC
TRBJ2-1 many TRBV7-9 - CASSLRAQGEQFF TGTGCCAGCAGCCTCCGGGCCCAAGGGGAGCAGTTCTTC
TRBJ1-4 - TRBV4-1 - CASSQLDSATNEKLFF TGCGCCAGCAGCCAACTGGACAGCGCAACTAATGAAAAACTGTTTTTT
TRBJ2-5 few TRBV28 - CASSLLGPGRGTQYF TGTGCCAGCAGTTTATTGGGACCGGGAAGGGGGACCCAGTACTTC
TRBJ2-3 many TRBV2 TRBD2 CASGGLAGADTQYF TGTGCCAGCGGAGGACTAGCGGGGGCAGATACGCAGTATTTT
TRBJ1-5 few TRBV20-1 TRBD1 CSAHVTGGGSQPQHF TGCAGTGCCCACGTGACAGGGGGTGGAAGTCAGCCCCAGCATTTT
TRBJ1-1 few TRBV20-1 - CSARTEVILNTEAFF TGCAGTGCTAGAACCGAGGTTATACTGAACACTGAAGCTTTCTTT
TRBJ2-3 - TRBV24-1 TRBD1 CATSDPTGENTDTQYF TGTGCCACCAGTGATCCGACAGGGGAGAACACAGATACGCAGTATTTT
TRBJ2-4 - TRBV7-2 TRBD1 CASSLTGTEAKNIQYF TGTGCCAGCAGCTTAACAGGGACAGAAGCCAAAAACATTCAGTACTTC
TRBJ2-1 few TRBV9 TRBD2 CASSDRLAGGPSNEQFF TGTGCCAGCAGCGATCGACTAGCGGGGGGGCCCTCCAATGAGCAGTTCTTC
TRBJ2-3 - TRBV25-1 - CASSARSGMSDTQYF TGTGCCAGCAGTGCCAGATCAGGGATGTCAGATACGCAGTATTTT
TRBJ2-2 - TRBV29-1 TRBD2 CSAGTSGTSGELFF TGCAGCGCCGGGACTAGCGGGACATCCGGGGAGCTGTTTTTT
TRBJ2-7 - TRBV28 - CASSSPRKPYEQYF TGTGCCAGCAGTTCCCCCCGGAAGCCCTACGAGCAGTACTTC
TRBJ2-4 few TRBV20-1 TRBD2 CSASSSGSKVGIQYF TGCAGTGCTAGTTCTAGCGGGAGTAAGGTGGGCATTCAGTACTTC
TRBJ1-1 - TRBV28 TRBD1 CASSFSTRGRGTEAFF TGTGCCAGCAGTTTTTCAACGCGGGGCAGGGGGACTGAAGCTTTCTTT
TRBJ1-2 many TRBV5-1 TRBD1 CASSAGTGEDGYTF TGCGCCAGCAGCGCCGGGACAGGGGAGGATGGCTACACCTTC
TRBJ1-5 many TRBV6-5 - CASSYARPSNQPQHF TGTGCCAGCAGTTACGCCAGACCGAGCAATCAGCCCCAGCATTTT
TRBJ1-2 once TRBV5-5 - CASSESPGTEGYTF TGTGCCAGCAGCGAGTCCCCAGGGACGGAAGGCTACACCTTC
TRBJ2-2 - TRBV19 TRBD2 CASSIGGRGSGELFF TGTGCCAGTAGTATTGGCGGGAGAGGAAGCGGGGAGCTGTTTTTT
TRBJ2-3 many TRBV30 TRBD1 CAWSPSRGQGTDTQYF TGTGCCTGGAGCCCATCCCGCGGACAGGGGACAGATACGCAGTATTTT
TRBJ1-1 few TRBV29-1 TRBD1 CSVNQDRVNTEAFF TGCAGCGTTAATCAGGACAGGGTGAACACTGAAGCTTTCTTT
TRBJ2-1 many TRBV11-2 - CASSSITGSSYNEQFF TGTGCCAGCAGCTCGATAACAGGGAGCTCCTACAATGAGCAGTTCTTC
TRBJ1-5 - TRBV20-1 - CSARVLLDGYNQPQHF TGCAGTGCTAGAGTTTTATTGGACGGGTACAATCAGCCCCAGCATTTT
TRBJ2-7 many TRBV28 - CASSGVVPYEQYF TGTGCCAGCAGTGGTGTGGTTCCCTACGAGCAGTACTTC
TRBJ2-1 - TRBV14 TRBD2 CASSSSSGYPSYNEQFF TGTGCCAGCAGCTCCTCTAGCGGCTATCCCTCCTACAATGAGCAGTTCTTC
TRBJ2-7 - TRBV20-1 TRBD2 CSADPGLAETYEQYF TGCAGTGCTGACCCGGGACTAGCGGAGACCTACGAGCAGTACTTC
TRBJ2-7 - TRBV4-1 - CASSHLSRTVSEQYF TGCGCCAGCAGCCACCTTAGTAGGACAGTCTCCGAGCAGTACTTC
TRBJ2-5 - TRBV18 TRBD1 CASSTGQGERTQYF TGTGCCAGCTCAACTGGACAGGGCGAACGGACCCAGTACTTC
TRBJ1-6 - TRBV14 - CASSQGAAKINSPLHF TGTGCCAGCAGCCAAGGGGCGGCAAAGATAAATTCACCCCTCCACTTT
TRBJ1-5 many TRBV2 TRBD1 CASSGAGGAHQPQHF TGTGCCAGCAGTGGGGCAGGGGGAGCGCATCAGCCCCAGCATTTT
TRBJ2-2 - TRBV28 TRBD2 CASSLTSGGAGELFF TGTGCCAGCAGTTTGACTAGCGGGGGGGCCGGGGAGCTGTTTTTT
TRBJ2-3 many TRBV11-2 - CASSLAQGLVTDTQYF TGTGCCAGCAGCTTAGCCCAGGGGCTCGTCACAGATACGCAGTATTTT
TRBJ2-5 many TRBV4-1 - CASSQEGRRQETQYF TGCGCCAGCAGCCAAGAGGGCAGACGGCAAGAGACCCAGTACTTC
TRBJ1-1 - TRBV9 - CASSVGRGTEAFF TGTGCCAGCAGCGTAGGGCGAGGGACTGAAGCTTTCTTT
TRBJ2-3 few TRBV27 - CASSSGDNTDTQYF TGTGCCAGCAGTTCGGGGGATAACACAGATACGCAGTATTTT
TRBJ2-1 many TRBV6-1 - CASSWRDEQFF TGTGCCAGCAGTTGGAGAGATGAGCAGTTCTTC
TRBJ1-4 many TRBV11-2 - CASSLVHEKLFF TGTGCCAGCAGCCTAGTTCATGAAAAACTGTTTTTT
TRBJ1-6 - TRBV10-3 - CATSLEFEGNSPLHF TGTGCCACTTCTCTAGAGTTTGAGGGGAATTCACCCCTCCACTTT
TRBJ2-5 - TRBV7-3 TRBD2 CASSLTGGSSGETQYF TGTGCCAGCAGCTTAACGGGGGGCTCTAGCGGGGAGACCCAGTACTTC
TRBJ1-2 many TRBV5-1 - CASSSRESSYGYTF TGCGCCAGCAGCTCGAGGGAGAGTTCCTATGGCTACACCTTC
TRBJ1-1 many TRBV18 - CASSPLGGRTEAFF TGTGCCAGCTCACCACTAGGAGGGAGAACTGAAGCTTTCTTT